The T cell receptor (beta chain) under discussion was sequenced for a study of vaccination effects on CD4 cells after COVID-19 (dated 2022 in TCRdb). Study-level background: Post-vaccine samples across the study were collected a median of 72 days after the second dose, with a range of 14 to 241. The Oncomine TCR Beta short-read assay on an Illumina iSeq 100 was used to sequence cultures from other donors in the study. The full study included approximately nine COVID-19 convalescent patients and a few SARS-CoV-2-naive healthy vaccine recipients. SARS-CoV-2 spike-specific CD4+ TCR repertoires from before and after mRNA vaccination were compared in COVID-19 convalescent patients and in infection-naive vaccine recipients.

What the study reported, not specific to this receptor: Among healthy vaccine recipients, nearly all vaccine-induced clones were SARS-CoV-2 mono-reactive, and just 1 of 255 was cross-reactive with common cold coronaviruses. Marked clonal contraction was observed in both infection-induced and vaccine-induced clones at late post-vaccination timepoints, consistent with waning T cell responses. The study was limited by a small number of convalescent patients and lacked early post-infection timepoints.

Turning to this clone: Its antigen target is currently unknown. Base quality data are lacking; no much larger clone is found one base away.

Trimming accounts for 7 bases at V and 2 bases at J, while the number of junction bases matched to no gene is 9. The CDR3 holds 15 amino acids from the cysteine to the phenylalanine. Kept here is only the CDR3 DNA, which spans 45 bases and is read in frame from base 1. Via the germline V gene, CDR1 is SGHRS and CDR2 YFSETQ. The receptor library was made with the immunoSEQ multiplex PCR assay. TCR beta CDR3 sequencing was performed on DNA from the cultured, isolated CD4+ T cells. Per the authors' processing: The analysis removed non-productive TCR sequences, trimmed reads to the CDR3 region, and retained only CDR3s that were 7 or more amino acids long. The MANAFEST web app was used to identify antigen-specific clonotypes by comparing expansion in peptide wells with expansion in reference cultures. For clones to be considered positive, expansion at FDR<0.05 versus reference and all other wells, an odds ratio above 5, and a frequency above 0.1% in two replicate wells were required. A clonotype was called cross-reactive if it was significantly expanded both in SARS-CoV-2 spike wells and in at least one common cold coronavirus spike condition. CDR3 similarity was assessed by Levenshtein distance using the stringdist R package, and unrooted trees were constructed with ape in R 3.6.1. TCRdb obtained this table from immuneACCESS and retained in-frame rearrangements with V and J assigned. These tables miss some clones; where compared with another copy, unresolved V genes account for less than half of the shortfall, and the remainder is unexplained. The DNA gave D and trimming, while V, J and clone size come from that table. For this sample there are roughly 70,000 clones; 76% appear just once. The ten largest clones capture about 0.91% of the sample.

To identify antigen-specific CD4+ T cell clonotypes by their expansion, the ViraFEST assay first stimulated PBMC with viral peptide pools and then applied TCR sequencing. After around eleven days of culture, CD4+ T cells were isolated with the EasySep CD4+ T cell isolation kit. Participants received two doses of either the BNT162b2 or the mRNA-1273 mRNA SARS-CoV-2 vaccine. Negative nucleocapsid antibody results before and after vaccination confirmed that the healthy vaccine recipients had no prior SARS-CoV-2 infection. Each well held two million PBMC cultured in IMDM containing 5% human AB serum, 8 to 10 IU/ml IL-2 and gentamicin, along with about 10 ug/ml peptides. On days 3 and 7, half of the culture medium was replaced with fresh IL-2-containing medium. Each peptide stimulation condition was cultured in triplicate wells unless otherwise noted. PBMC were separated from whole blood using Ficoll-Paque Plus gradient centrifugation and were then either cryopreserved at -140C or used fresh. Overlapping peptide pools spanned the spike proteins of SARS-CoV-2 and the common cold coronaviruses HCoV-NL63, HCoV-OC43 and HCoV-229E. The QIAamp micro DNA kit was used to extract genomic DNA from the cultured CD4+ T cells.

The rearrangement joined TRBV5-1 to TRBJ2-3, with 8 bases in between that match TRBD1. Specimen: CD4+ T cells from PBMCs cultured with HCoV-OC43 spike peptides, collected after COVID-19 vaccination. This sample's cell subset or site label indicates: HCoV-OC43 spike overlapping peptide pool stimulation. The origin of this receptor is a human donor who received a COVID-19 vaccine. The CDR3 has the sequence CASDSGTGATDTQYF. In nucleotide form, the sequence is TGCGCCAGCGACTCCGGGACAGGAGCCACAGATACGCAGTATTTT. With all but the CDR3 taken from the reference TRBV5-1 and TRBJ2-3 genes, the full variable domain is: KAGVTQTPRYLIKTRGQQVTLSCSPISGHRSVSWYQQTPGQGLQFLFEYFSETQRNKGNFPGRFSGRQFSNSRSEMNVSTLELGDSALYLCASDSGTGATDTQYFGPGTRLTVL.